This T cell receptor beta chain was identified in a study of T cell responses to AZD1222 COVID-19 vaccine (dated by TCRdb to about 2021). Looking at the study overall: Because spike-specific TCR depth and breadth did not differ between the two schedules, AZD1222 recipients who got a second dose at roughly 4 weeks were pooled with those who got a second dose at roughly 12 weeks. A total of 230 to 250 trial participants underwent TCR sequencing, of whom about 210 had received two doses of AZD1222 and some 26 had received two doses of the MenACWY control vaccine. Trial participants were enrolled by age into subgroups of 18-55, 56-69 and 70-plus years, and roughly 150, 30 and 60 TCR-sequenced participants, respectively, were included in these subgroups. General findings and caveats noted by the study authors: Conclusions about previously exposed vaccinees are limited because only five to seven AZD1222 recipients were SARS-CoV-2 seropositive at baseline. In the small 56-69-year group, the increase in depth fell short of significance, most likely because of low power. Participants were mostly white British and included more females than males, and it was suggested by the authors that clonal diversity may have been underestimated. Vaccine-associated CD4 TCRs spanned the whole spike protein, with dominant responses in regions 160-218 and 743-854. Spike-specific TCR breadth and depth rose significantly after two AZD1222 doses compared with day 0 and with MenACWY recipients. Nearly half of unique spike-specific TCRs reportedly recognized epitopes outside regions mutated in the B.1.351 and B.1.1.7 variants. No day 14 peak-response samples were available, so repertoires were characterized only after the peak T cell response.

A word on this clone: The specificity of this receptor is unknown. No quality values exist for individual bases; no much larger clone is one base distant.

The germline ends are 16 bases apart after V is trimmed by 6 bases and J by 4 bases. The germline V gene provides CDR1 MNHEY and CDR2 SVGEGT. The CDR3, cysteine through phenylalanine, is 15 amino acids long. The sequence is cut down to CDR3 DNA, 45 bases in frame from base 1. The time point label corresponds to: baseline before first vaccination. The vaccinee samples were drawn from two UK trials, COV001 and COV002, one of which was a single-blind randomized controlled phase 2/3 trial testing AZD1222 (ChAdOx1 nCoV-19) in healthy adults. For TCRbeta chain sequencing, PBMC samples were collected from trial participants at day 0 and at day 28 after the second dose. The CDR3 regions of human TCRbeta chains were analyzed by immunosequencing. Per the original workflow: Repertoire TCRs were matched against a reference library of SARS-CoV-2-specific TCRs generated with the MIRA antigen-specificity platform. Breadth meant the fraction of unique TCRs that were SARS-CoV-2-associated, whereas depth meant the fraction of total T cells that were SARS-CoV-2-associated. Each spike-specific TCR was assigned to its reactive spike region and to a CD4 or CD8 class using the MIRA data. Log10-transformed breadth and depth values were compared by one-way ANOVA with Sidak's multiple comparisons tests. TCRdb re-hosts the immuneACCESS table, in-frame sequences only. Its copies lack some clones; in the studies checked, an unresolved V gene accounts for under half of them, and the cause for the rest is not known. V and J calls and clone size follow that table, whereas D and trimming were derived from the DNA. The table for this sample lists fewer than 200,000 clones; approximately 92% of them were counted only once. The ten most abundant clones make up more than 9% of the sample.

This sequence originates from an adult in good health. This sequence uses TRBV6-2 or TRBV6-3 and TRBJ1-5, with the D segment identity uncertain. The sequencing used peripheral blood, collected on day 0 of AZD1222 vaccination. The nucleotide sequence reads TGTGCCAGCAGCGCCCGCCGGGTGGGGAATCAGCCCCAGCATTTT. This is translated as CASSARRVGNQPQHF.